Detailed here is one T cell receptor beta chain. This sample stems from a study of T cell changes during pregnancy in multiple sclerosis. Measured with immunoSEQ multiplex PCR; TCRdb has only the in-frame clones, and not every one. This sample yields around 56,000 clones, of which roughly 90% are seen a single time; under 2% belongs to the top ten. The sample here was peripheral blood, taken after pregnancy. This receptor was identified in a female donor with multiple sclerosis, enrolled in a pregnancy study.

CDR3: CAWMAPGLYGYTF. In DNA, the CDR3 is TGTGCCTGGATGGCGCCAGGCCTCTATGGCTACACCTTC. The chain couples TRBV30 to TRBJ1-2; D is unclear. This CDR3 is 13 amino acids long. Germline V gives CDR1 GTSNPN, CDR2 SVGIG (reference sequence). V was pared by 4 bases and J by 4 bases, with 13 bases between. Using reference TRBV30 and TRBJ1-2 for the parts outside the CDR3, the full variable domain is SQTIHQWPATLVQPVGSPLSLECTVEGTSNPNLYWYRQAAGRGLQLLFYSVGIGQISSEVPQNLSASRPQDRQFILSSKKLLLSDSGFYLCAWMAPGLYGYTFGSGTRLTVV.